The 19 T cell receptor beta chains below come from one sample, sequenced in a study of T cells in Graves' hyperthyroidism and ophthalmopathy. What was amplified from RNA transcripts were TCR beta CDR3 regions. HTBI primers were used for first-round RT-PCR of the TCR CDR3. TCRdb fed the multiplex PCR reads into MiXCR, producing one record per CDR3 protein. This sample has about 350,000 distinct CDR3 sequences, with roughly 15% found just once. The sequenced sample consisted of blood. These receptors came from a woman under 40 with Graves' hyperthyroidism that later progressed to Graves' ophthalmopathy.

This clonotype was seen ten or more times. The chain joins TRBV11-2 to TRBJ2-7; no reliable D call. Trimming stripped 5 bases from V and 2 bases from J, with 10 bases between. Germline CDR1 SGHAT, CDR2 FQNNGV. The CDR3 runs 13 residues. CDR3 amino acids: CASSREAPYEQYF. The CDR3 DNA follows: TGTGCCAGCAGCCGAGAAGCACCCTACGAGCAGTACTTC.

In this sample, this clonotype turned up many times. The chain recombines TRBV9 with TRBJ2-3; D ambiguous. V lost 2 bases, J lost 4 bases, and 8 bases lay in between. Germline CDR1 reads SGDLS; CDR2 reads YYNGEE. This CDR3 has 13 residues. CDR3 loop: CASSVVGADTQYF. The CDR3 bases are TGTGCCAGCAGCGTTGTTGGGGCAGATACGCAGTATTTT.

The V and J genes are TRBV24-1 and TRBJ1-1, with D unresolved. Between the trimmed V and J ends, which lost 4 bases and 7 bases, there was a span of 12 bases. CDR1 is KGHDR and CDR2 is SFDVKD in the germline V gene. This CDR3 is built from 13 residues. CDR3 region: CATSDSTEDEAFF. In nucleotides, the CDR3 is TGTGCCACCAGTGACTCCACAGAAGATGAAGCTTTCTTT.

This clonotype was counted at least ten times. J is TRBJ2-2 and V is TRBV20-1, with 8 bases fitting TRBD2. The junction had 9 bases not matched to a gene; V was cut back by 1 base and J by 5 bases. This CDR3 has 16 amino acids. Germline loops: CDR1 DFQATT, CDR2 SNEGSKA (reference sequence). The CDR3 DNA is TGCAGTGCTAGAGCCACCTTAGCGGGGCAGACCGGGGAGCTGTTTTTT. Its translation: CSARATLAGQTGELFF.

Many counts were recorded for this clonotype. This rearrangement joins TRBV18 to TRBJ2-3, with TRBD1 as a possible D gene (6 bases). Trimming removed 6 bases from V and 5 bases from J, with 15 bases in between. The CDR3 loop spans 14 amino acids. Germline V gene lookup returns CDR1 KGHSH and CDR2 LQKENI. CDR3 loop: CASSYRDVRDTQYF. The CDR3 region has the DNA TGTGCCAGCTCGTACAGGGACGTGAGAGATACGCAGTATTTT. Complete variable domain (other parts from reference TRBV18 and TRBJ2-3): NAGVMQNPRHLVRRRGQEARLRCSPMKGHSHVYWYRQLPEEGLKFMVYLQKENIIDESGMPKERFSAEFPKEGPSILRIQQVVRGDSAAYFCASSYRDVRDTQYFGPGTRLTVL.

This clonotype was seen at least ten times. The chain combines TRBV27 with TRBJ2-3; D is uncertain. Trimming cost V 0 bases and J 0 bases, with 10 bases left between them. The germline gives CDR1 MNHEY, CDR2 SMNVEV (reference sequence). CDR3 size: 16 residues. DNA for the CDR3: TGTGCCAGCAGTTTATCCGGCTCCACGAGCACAGATACGCAGTATTTT. Translated, it gives CASSLSGSTSTDTQYF.

The chain has TRBV5-4 and TRBJ2-1; D is unresolved. This CDR3 region has 16 residues. The germline CDR1 and CDR2 sequences are SGHNT and YYREEE (reference sequence). V was shortened by 0 bases and J by 4 bases, with 14 bases between the two germline ends. The CDR3 nucleotides read TGTGCCAGCAGCTTGGAAATCACAGTGGGGTACAATGAGCAGTTCTTC. This gives the protein CASSLEITVGYNEQFF.

The chain links TRBV9 to TRBJ2-7, with TRBD2 matching 14 bases. Trimming cost V 3 bases and J 1 base; bases outside gene matches: 3. The germline V gene has CDR1 SGDLS and CDR2 YYNGEE. The CDR3 runs to 16 residues. The CDR3 DNA is TGTGCCAGCAGCGCGACTAGCGGGAGGGGATCCTACGAGCAGTACTTC. Its translation is CASSATSGRGSYEQYF.

In its sample, this clonotype was seen once. V is TRBV6-2 or TRBV6-3 and J is TRBJ1-2; the D is unclear. The CDR3 runs to 14 residues. Looked up from germline, CDR1 is MNHEY and CDR2 is SVGEGT. The germline V and J ends were trimmed by 4 bases and 2 bases, with 11 bases remaining between them. CDR3 residues: CASSSLQINYGYTF. As DNA, the CDR3 is TGTGCCAGCAGTTCGCTACAGATAAACTATGGCTACACCTTC.

There are many counts of this clonotype. The chain uses TRBV5-5 and TRBJ1-1, with D possibly being TRBD1 (6 bases). CDR1 is SGHKS, CDR2 YYEKEE, per germline (reference sequence). The CDR3 extends over 15 amino acids. V was cut by 0 bases and J by 0 bases, with 9 bases left in between. This CDR3 reads CASSLGRGMNTEAFF. As DNA, the CDR3 is TGTGCCAGCAGCTTGGGCAGGGGAATGAACACTGAAGCTTTCTTT. Complete variable domain (other parts from reference TRBV5-5 and TRBJ1-1): DAGVTQSPTHLIKTRGQQVTLRCSPISGHKSVSWYQQVLGQGPQFIFQYYEKEERGRGNFPDRFSARQFPNYSSELNVNALLLGDSALYLCASSLGRGMNTEAFFGQGTRLTVV.

This clonotype was observed many times. The chain joins TRBV5-8 to TRBJ1-2; D is unclear. Germline V CDR1 and CDR2: SGHTS, YDEGEE. V lost 5 bases and J lost 4, with 12 bases in between. CDR3 length equals 13 residues. The CDR3, as DNA: TGTGCCAGCAGTTATGGGCAGCTCTATGGCTACACCTTC. Protein: CASSYGQLYGYTF.

This clonotype occurred many times. The chain combines TRBV12-3 or TRBV12-4 with TRBJ2-2; 8 bases align to TRBD2. Germline trimming cut 7 bases from V and 2 bases from J; bases unmatched to any gene: 9. This CDR3 is 16 amino acids long. CDR3 protein: CASTTGRDINTGELFF. The DNA of the CDR3 is TGTGCCAGCACCACCGGGAGGGACATAAACACCGGGGAGCTGTTTTTT.

This chain links TRBV5-4 with TRBJ2-7, with D unresolved. The V end was cut by 2 bases, the J end by 0 bases, with 12 bases between. In germline, CDR1 is SGHNT, CDR2 YYREEE (reference sequence). CDR3 size: 15 residues. The CDR3 DNA reads as TGTGCCAGCAGCTTCGCTTCCCGAGCCTCCTACGAGCAGTACTTC. This sequence encodes CASSFASRASYEQYF.

This clonotype occurred many times. J is TRBJ2-3 and V is TRBV28, with D uncertain. Germline-derived CDR1 and CDR2 are MDHEN and SYDVKM. The V and J ends lost 3 bases and 0 bases respectively, with 16 bases between them. The CDR3 is 17 residues long. This CDR3 is CASSFTVGPFSTDTQYF. The DNA of the CDR3 is TGTGCCAGCAGTTTTACAGTCGGTCCCTTTAGCACAGATACGCAGTATTTT.

This clonotype has a count of ten or more. The chain carries TRBV20-1 and TRBJ2-5; D is undetermined. Germline values: CDR1 DFQATT, CDR2 SNEGSKA (reference sequence). V lost 3 bases and J 2 bases, leaving 22 bases between the germline ends. The CDR3 spans 17 residues. The CDR3 loop reads CSASRSNYVRVQETQYF. DNA of the CDR3: TGCAGTGCTAGTCGTAGCAACTATGTCCGGGTACAAGAGACCCAGTACTTC.

This rearrangement joins TRBV5-1 to TRBJ2-7; D not certain. Germline V gene data show CDR1 as SGHRS and CDR2 as YFSETQ. The CDR3 extends over 14 amino acids. Trimming took 1 base from V and 2 from J, leaving 10 bases between them. The CDR3 sequence: CASSLQDRTYEQYF. CDR3 coding DNA: TGCGCCAGCAGCTTGCAGGACCGGACCTACGAGCAGTACTTC. Full variable domain (missing parts from reference TRBV5-1 and TRBJ2-7): KAGVTQTPRYLIKTRGQQVTLSCSPISGHRSVSWYQQTPGQGLQFLFEYFSETQRNKGNFPGRFSGRQFSNSRSEMNVSTLELGDSALYLCASSLQDRTYEQYFGPGTRLTVT.

This clonotype was seen repeatedly, ten times or more. The V and J genes are TRBV27 and TRBJ1-2; TRBD1 matches at 7 bases. The CDR3 totals 13 residues. The germline CDR1 and CDR2 sequences are MNHEY and SMNVEV (reference sequence). V lost 5 bases and J lost 8; bases outside the gene matches: 8. The DNA for the CDR3 is TGTGCCAGCAGTAGCGACAGGGTGGAAGGCTACACCTTC. Residues: CASSSDRVEGYTF.

The gene calls are TRBV18 and TRBJ2-3; 9 bases fit TRBD2. This CDR3 contains 15 residues. Per germline, CDR1 KGHSH and CDR2 LQKENI. V shed 6 bases, J shed 0 bases, and the junction held 4 bases outside the gene matches. The CDR3 is CASSRTSDSTDTQYF. CDR3 sequence (DNA): TGTGCCAGCTCCAGGACTAGCGACAGCACAGATACGCAGTATTTT.

This rearrangement joins TRBV18 to TRBJ2-5, with 8 bases identical to TRBD1. The CDR3 runs 14 residues. In germline, CDR1 is KGHSH, CDR2 LQKENI. V lost 3 bases and J lost 2; bases outside the gene matches: 2. The CDR3 region has the DNA TGTGCCAGCTCACCCGACAGGGGACAAGAGACCCAGTACTTC. Translation gives CASSPDRGQETQYF. Full variable domain (outside the CDR3, taken from reference TRBV18 and TRBJ2-5): NAGVMQNPRHLVRRRGQEARLRCSPMKGHSHVYWYRQLPEEGLKFMVYLQKENIIDESGMPKERFSAEFPKEGPSILRIQQVVRGDSAAYFCASSPDRGQETQYFGPGTRLLVL.